A single sample gave rise to the 28 T cell receptor beta chains below, sequenced in a study of blood T cell repertoires in COVID-19. TCRdb's copy holds only in-frame clones and misses some; the assay was immunoSEQ multiplex PCR. This table has fewer than 300,000 clones, around four fifths appearing once. Material: peripheral blood. All receptors come from a woman aged 70-85 years with active or convalescent COVID-19.

This chain joins TRBV9 and TRBJ1-2; tentative D call: TRBD1 (6 bases). The V and J ends lost 0 bases and 9 bases respectively, with 15 bases between them. The CDR3 is 14 amino acids. Germline-derived CDR1 and CDR2 are SGDLS and YYNGEE. The CDR3 DNA is TGTGCCAGCAGCGTAGGGACTGGGGGCGCGAGCTACACCTTC. Protein product: CASSVGTGGASYTF.

This clone has only a few counts. The chain carries TRBV2 and TRBJ2-7; no firm D call. The CDR3 runs 12 residues. CDR1 and CDR2 (germline): SNHLY, FYNNEI. V lost 6 bases and J 3 bases, leaving 9 bases between the germline ends. CDR3 loop: CASSLSVYEQYF. As DNA, the CDR3 is TGTGCCAGCAGCCTCAGTGTCTACGAGCAGTACTTC.

The rearrangement links TRBV29-1 to TRBJ2-3, with 11 positions matching TRBD2. The CDR3 contains 14 residues. CDR1 is SQVTM, CDR2 ANQGSEA, per germline. V shed 4 bases and J 4 bases; nucleotides not matched to a gene: 4. The CDR3 sequence is CSVAVAGGADTQYF. The DNA of the CDR3 is TGCAGCGTTGCGGTAGCGGGAGGGGCAGATACGCAGTATTTT.

The chain is built from TRBV5-1 and TRBJ2-3; 12 nucleotides align to TRBD2. Per germline, CDR1 SGHRS and CDR2 YFSETQ. The CDR3 covers 15 residues. V was clipped by 0 bases and J by 5 bases; unmatched bases: 1. This CDR3 is CASSLVLAGGDTQYF. DNA for the CDR3: TGCGCCAGCAGCTTGGTACTAGCGGGGGGAGATACGCAGTATTTT.

The gene calls are TRBV11-2 and TRBJ1-2; 8 bases fit TRBD1. Trimming removed 4 bases from V and 6 bases from J; junction bases left unmatched: 13. The CDR3 is 16 residues long. Germline-derived CDR1 and CDR2 are SGHAT and FQNNGV. The CDR3 DNA follows: TGTGCCAGCAGCTCAACCAGCAGGACAGGGTGGAATGGCTACACCTTC. It encodes CASSSTSRTGWNGYTF.

The chain combines TRBV7-9 with TRBJ2-1; 9 positions match TRBD2. The CDR3 sequence is 16 residues long. Germline trimming cut 5 bases from V and 2 bases from J; bases unmatched to any gene: 7. Per germline, CDR1 SEHNR and CDR2 FQNEAQ (reference sequence). CDR3 bases: TGTGCCAGCAGCAAGATCGGCGGGGGGGCCTACAATGAGCAGTTCTTC. It yields the protein CASSKIGGGAYNEQFF. The full variable domain, rest sourced from reference TRBV7-9 and TRBJ2-1, is DTGVSQNPRHKITKRGQNVTFRCDPISEHNRLYWYRQTLGQGPEFLTYFQNEAQLEKSRLLSDRFSAERPKGSFSTLEIQRTEQGDSAMYLCASSKIGGGAYNEQFFGPGTRLTVL.

This chain uses TRBV18 with TRBJ2-7, with 11 bases identical to TRBD1. The trim removed 1 base at V and 3 bases at J, leaving 5 bases unmatched. The length of the CDR3 is 16 residues. CDR1 is KGHSH and CDR2 is LQKENI in the germline V gene. The CDR3 DNA reads as TGTGCCAGCTCACCACGGGGACAGGGGGGGGTCTACGAGCAGTACTTC. Translated: CASSPRGQGGVYEQYF.

The CDR3 sequence is CASSLRDSAQYF. The CDR3 coding sequence is TGTGCCAGCTCATTACGAGACAGCGCCCAGTACTTC. V and J are TRBV18 and TRBJ2-7, with D maybe TRBD1 (5 bases). Germline values: CDR1 KGHSH, CDR2 LQKENI. The CDR3 consists of 12 residues. With 5 bases removed from V and 10 bases from J, the gap between germline ends came to 15 bases.

The table lists this clone with a few counts. The rearrangement uses TRBV28 and TRBJ2-1; no clear D gene. This CDR3 has 16 residues. CDR1 is MDHEN and CDR2 is SYDVKM in the germline V gene. With 6 bases removed from V and 0 bases from J, the gap between germline ends came to 15 bases. In DNA form, the CDR3 reads TGTGCCAGCAGCCCGGCTGACTGGAGCTCCTACAATGAGCAGTTCTTC. Protein: CASSPADWSSYNEQFF.

This clone is a singleton in its sample. The chain employs TRBV12-3 or TRBV12-4 and TRBJ1-1; D is possibly TRBD1 (5 bases). The CDR3 is 13 amino acids. Trimming shortened V by 6 bases and J by 12 bases, and 20 bases separated the two germline ends. For the CDR3, the DNA is TGTGCCAGCAGACCGACAGCGAACCCGATATCTTTCTTT. This gives the protein CASRPTANPISFF.

The chain has TRBV5-1 and TRBJ2-7; possible D gene TRBD1, 6 bases. This CDR3 is built from 15 residues. Per germline, CDR1 SGHRS and CDR2 YFSETQ. Trimming took off 3 bases at V and 2 bases at J, with 15 bases between the two ends. CDR3 sequence reads: CASSSFQGGPYEQYF. DNA for the CDR3: TGCGCCAGCAGCTCGTTCCAAGGGGGTCCCTACGAGCAGTACTTC.

This chain joins TRBV3-1 (or the pseudogene TRBV3-2) and TRBJ2-5; 11 bases agree with TRBD2. The CDR3 runs to 17 residues. The V segment lost 2 bases and the J segment 1 base; nucleotides outside the gene matches: 6. Germline-derived CDR1 and CDR2 are LGHDT and YNNKEL (reference sequence). CDR3 sequence reads: CASSQTRTSGSQETQYF. CDR3 sequence (DNA): TGTGCCAGCAGCCAAACACGGACTAGCGGGTCCCAAGAGACCCAGTACTTC.

This sequence joins TRBV30 and TRBJ1-2; 7 bases fit TRBD1. The trim removed 4 bases at V and 3 bases at J, leaving 8 bases unmatched. The CDR3 has 14 amino acids. Germline CDR1 is GTSNPN and CDR2 is SVGIG (reference sequence). CDR3 residues: CAWNRDSGDYGYTF. As DNA, the CDR3 is TGTGCCTGGAATAGGGACAGTGGGGACTATGGCTACACCTTC.

The chain has TRBV28 and TRBJ2-7; TRBD2 is a possible D gene (6 bases). The germline V gene encodes CDR1 MDHEN and CDR2 SYDVKM. Trimming cost V 2 bases and J 1 base, with 12 bases left between them. This CDR3 is 15 amino acids long. CDR3 sequence reads: CASSLNQRASYEQYF. In DNA form, the CDR3 reads TGTGCCAGCAGTTTAAACCAGCGGGCATCCTACGAGCAGTACTTC. Drawing the rest from reference TRBV28 and TRBJ2-7, the complete variable domain is DVKVTQSSRYLVKRTGEKVFLECVQDMDHENMFWYRQDPGLGLRLIYFSYDVKMKEKGDIPEGYSVSREKKERFSLILESASTNQTSMYLCASSLNQRASYEQYFGPGTRLTVT.

The chain uses TRBV27 and TRBJ2-7; 7 nucleotides align to TRBD1. CDR1 is MNHEY, CDR2 SMNVEV, per germline (reference sequence). This CDR3 is built from 16 residues. The trim removed 1 base at V and 1 base at J, leaving 7 bases unmatched. The CDR3 DNA is TGTGCCAGCAGTTTATGGGCACAGGGGCCTTCCTACGAGCAGTACTTC. Its translation: CASSLWAQGPSYEQYF.

The chain joins TRBV28 to TRBJ2-2; a possible D gene is TRBD2 (5 bases). The CDR3 is 15 amino acids. Germline V CDR1 and CDR2: MDHEN, SYDVKM. V lost 3 bases and J lost 4, with 12 bases in between. The CDR3 region has the DNA TGTGCCAGCAGTTTGGCTGGTGAGGGCACCGGGGAGCTGTTTTTT. As protein: CASSLAGEGTGELFF. The variable domain in full, with the rest retrieved from reference TRBV28 and TRBJ2-2, is DVKVTQSSRYLVKRTGEKVFLECVQDMDHENMFWYRQDPGLGLRLIYFSYDVKMKEKGDIPEGYSVSREKKERFSLILESASTNQTSMYLCASSLAGEGTGELFFGEGSRLTVL.

This chain uses TRBV13 with TRBJ1-2, with D possibly being TRBD1 (5 bases). Germline-derived CDR1 and CDR2 are PRHDT and FYEKMQ (reference sequence). Trimming shortened V by 5 bases and J by 4 bases, and 14 bases separated the two germline ends. This CDR3 spans 14 amino acids. The CDR3 loop is CASSKTRQPYGYTF. The CDR3 DNA sequence: TGTGCCAGCAGCAAAACCCGACAGCCCTATGGCTACACCTTC. Full variable domain (rest looked up from reference TRBV13 and TRBJ1-2): AAGVIQSPRHLIKEKRETATLKCYPIPRHDTVYWYQQGPGQDPQFLISFYEKMQSDKGSIPDRFSAQQFSDYHSELNMSSLELGDSALYFCASSKTRQPYGYTFGSGTRLTVV.

V and J are TRBV6-5 and TRBJ2-3; 10 bases line up with TRBD1. With V trimmed by 5 bases and J by 8 bases, 7 bases remained unmatched. The germline gives CDR1 MNHEY, CDR2 SVGAGI. The CDR3 is 14 residues long. CDR3 nucleotides: TGTGCCAGCAGTAAACCGGGACAGGGGCCTACGCAGTATTTT. Residues: CASSKPGQGPTQYF.

The V gene is TRBV11-3, the J gene TRBJ2-2, with a possible D match to TRBD2 (6 bases). In germline, CDR1 is SGHNT, CDR2 YENEEA. CDR3 length: 14 amino acids. V lost 8 bases, J lost 6 bases, and 16 bases lay in between. CDR3 in DNA: TGTGCCAGCTCCCGAGGGAGGCCGGCCGGGGAGCTGTTTTTT. It yields the protein CASSRGRPAGELFF.

The chain recombines TRBV3-1 (or the pseudogene TRBV3-2) with TRBJ1-1; TRBD1 might be the D (5 bases). Germline CDR1 is LGHDT and CDR2 is YNNKEL (reference sequence). The V end lost 0 bases, the J end lost 4 bases, and 12 bases lay between the germline ends. This CDR3 spans 15 amino acids. The CDR3 sequence: CASSQERGKSTEAFF. DNA for the CDR3: TGTGCCAGCAGCCAAGAGCGGGGGAAGAGCACTGAAGCTTTCTTT.

This clone was seen a few times. The chain has TRBV6-6 and TRBJ2-2; 7 nucleotides line up with TRBD2. Losses at the gene ends were 0 bases for V and 5 bases for J; bases not matched to a gene: 6. The V gene's germline CDR1 is MNHNY and CDR2 SVGAGI (reference sequence). This CDR3 contains 16 residues. Written as DNA, the CDR3 is TGTGCCAGCAGTTACTCGAGACTAGCAGGTACCGGGGAGCTGTTTTTT. This codes for CASSYSRLAGTGELFF.

This sequence joins TRBV5-4 and TRBJ2-7; 7 nucleotides agree with TRBD2. Trimming at V came to 0 bases and at J to 3 bases, leaving 9 bases not matched to a gene. The CDR3 sequence is 16 residues long. The V gene's germline CDR1 is SGHNT and CDR2 YYREEE (reference sequence). CDR3 DNA sequence: TGTGCCAGCAGCTTGGATCCCAGCGGGGCGGTCTACGAGCAGTACTTC. Its protein product is CASSLDPSGAVYEQYF.

The table lists this clone with a few counts. V usage is TRBV5-1 and J usage is TRBJ2-3; 8 bases fit TRBD1. This CDR3 region has 15 residues. Germline CDR1 is SGHRS and CDR2 is YFSETQ. With V trimmed by 2 bases and J by 7 bases, 9 bases remained unmatched. For the CDR3, the DNA is TGCGCCAGCAGCTTCTCGGGACAGGACATGAATACGCAGTATTTT. Its translation is CASSFSGQDMNTQYF. Full variable domain (rest looked up from reference TRBV5-1 and TRBJ2-3): KAGVTQTPRYLIKTRGQQVTLSCSPISGHRSVSWYQQTPGQGLQFLFEYFSETQRNKGNFPGRFSGRQFSNSRSEMNVSTLELGDSALYLCASSFSGQDMNTQYFGPGTRLTVL.

The rearrangement uses TRBV10-3 and TRBJ1-2; 9 bases match TRBD1. After removal of 2 bases from V and 7 bases from J, the junction contained 5 bases not matched to a gene. This CDR3 comprises 14 residues. CDR1 and CDR2 from the germline V gene are ENHRY and SYGVKD. As DNA, the CDR3 is TGTGCCATCAGTGAGCCGGGACAGGGTTTTGGCTACACCTTC. Translated, it gives CAISEPGQGFGYTF.

This clone was seen more than once but under ten times. The chain links TRBV5-6 to TRBJ1-5; 9 bases are a match to TRBD1. V dropped 6 bases and J dropped 7; count of bases not matched to a gene: 14. CDR1 and CDR2 (germline): SGHDT, YYEEEE. The CDR3 covers 16 residues. The CDR3 DNA sequence: TGTGCCAGCAAGCGTGGGGGAACAGGGGGCTGGCAGCCCCAGCATTTT. Amino acid sequence: CASKRGGTGGWQPQHF.

This clone was picked up a small number of times. The chain carries TRBV7-9 and TRBJ1-1; D possibly corresponds to TRBD1 (6 bases). This CDR3 contains 13 residues. Germline values: CDR1 SEHNR, CDR2 FQNEAQ (reference sequence). Trimming took 7 bases from V and 4 from J, leaving 13 bases between them. CDR3 sequence reads: CASNPGDGTEAFF. CDR3 sequence (DNA): TGTGCCAGCAACCCAGGGGACGGCACTGAAGCTTTCTTT.

The V call is TRBV4-2, the J call TRBJ2-1, with TRBD2 matching over 9 bases. The V gene end was trimmed by 1 base and the J gene end by 3 bases; junction bases not matched to a gene: 10. Germline V gene sequence: CDR1 LGHNA, CDR2 YNFKEQ. The CDR3 has 18 amino acids. The CDR3 DNA reads as TGTGCCAGCAGCCAAGGAAGGGGGCGGGAGGGGGACTACAATGAGCAGTTCTTC. Protein: CASSQGRGREGDYNEQFF.

The chain combines TRBV24-1 with TRBJ1-2, with a weak D call TRBD1 (6 bases). V was clipped by 2 bases and J by 8 bases, with 20 bases between them. Per germline, CDR1 KGHDR and CDR2 SFDVKD. This CDR3 has 16 residues. CDR3 amino acids: CATSDSTGRELGGYTF. For the CDR3, the DNA is TGTGCCACCAGTGATTCGACAGGCCGTGAACTGGGGGGCTACACCTTC.